This T cell receptor beta chain emerged from a study of blood T cell repertoires in COVID-19. About the study: In each case, the material was cDNA or gDNA derived from T cells, B-cell-depleted T cells, or PBMCs.

Original processing notes: Reference gene primer amplification gave estimated nucleated cell counts. TCRdb's copy holds only in-frame clones and misses some; the assay was immunoSEQ multiplex PCR. D and trimming were read from the DNA, whereas the V and J calls and clone size are those reported in that table. The data contain 15,000 to 20,000 clones, 91% of them singletons. V was shortened by 3 bases and J by 5 bases, with 15 bases between the two germline ends. CDR1 is MRHNA and CDR2 is SNTAGT in the germline V gene. This CDR3 spans 15 amino acids. The sample taken for sequencing was peripheral blood. This chain joins TRBV6-4 and TRBJ2-3; D possibly corresponds to TRBD1 (6 bases). This receptor was identified in a human donor in a cohort sampled during active COVID-19. The CDR3 DNA follows: TGTGCCAGCAGTGAGACAGGCTTCACGAGAGATACGCAGTATTTT. It specifies CASSETGFTRDTQYF.